The 18 T cell receptor beta chains below were found in one sample sequenced in a study of blood T cell repertoires in COVID-19. Using immunoSEQ multiplex PCR, the repertoire was profiled, and TCRdb retains in-frame clones only, with some absent. The table lists around 120,000 clones, about 87% of them singletons. The sample was peripheral blood. Receptors were obtained from a woman between 65 and 79 years old with acute or convalescent COVID-19.

This clone came up once. The chain links TRBV12-3 or TRBV12-4 to TRBJ1-1; D remains ambiguous. The CDR3 contains 13 residues. Trimming cost V 3 bases and J 1 base, with 6 bases left between them. CDR3 DNA sequence: TGTGCCAGCAGTTTCTTCAGGAACACTGAAGCTTTCTTT. This gives the protein CASSFFRNTEAFF.

The chain employs TRBV20-1 and TRBJ2-1, with 9 positions matching TRBD2. Germline V CDR1 and CDR2: DFQATT, SNEGSKA (reference sequence). The CDR3 is made up of 14 amino acids. Trimming cost V 3 bases and J 3 bases; bases outside gene matches: 3. The CDR3 nucleotides are TGCAGTGCTAGTTCTAGCGGGGTCTACAATGAGCAGTTCTTC. Its translation: CSASSSGVYNEQFF.

The chain couples TRBV19 to TRBJ2-2; 8 bases are a match to TRBD2. From germline, CDR1 is LNHDA and CDR2 SQIVND (reference sequence). The CDR3 runs 14 residues. V dropped 8 bases and J dropped 4; count of bases not matched to a gene: 6. CDR3 coding DNA: TGTGCCAGTTTTAGCGGGATAAGCACCGGGGAGCTGTTTTTT. Translation: CASFSGISTGELFF.

The V gene is TRBV5-1, the J gene TRBJ2-3, with D possibly TRBD1 on 6 matching bases. The CDR3 covers 15 residues. V was pared by 0 bases and J by 4 bases, with 12 bases between. The V gene's germline CDR1 is SGHRS and CDR2 YFSETQ. This CDR3 is CASSLVGAVADTQYF. The CDR3 DNA reads as TGCGCCAGCAGCTTGGTGGGGGCAGTAGCAGATACGCAGTATTTT.

This chain uses TRBV28 with TRBJ2-7, with D perhaps TRBD1 (6 bases). In germline, CDR1 is MDHEN, CDR2 SYDVKM. Between the trimmed V and J ends, which lost 3 bases and 5 bases, there was a span of 14 bases. The CDR3 spans 14 residues. In DNA, the CDR3 is TGTGCCAGCAGTTTCCAGGACAGAAGACACGAGCAGTACTTC. Translated, it gives CASSFQDRRHEQYF.

The rearrangement uses TRBV30 and TRBJ2-1, with D possibly matching TRBD2 (5 bases). The CDR3 is 13 amino acids. Trimming took 0 bases from V and 9 from J, leaving 12 bases between them. CDR1 and CDR2 (germline): GTSNPN, SVGIG (reference sequence). This CDR3 reads CAWSVRVRGEQFF. In DNA form, the CDR3 reads TGTGCCTGGAGTGTTCGGGTACGGGGTGAGCAGTTCTTC.

The gene calls are TRBV4-1 and TRBJ2-7, with D tentatively TRBD1 (6 bases). This CDR3 comprises 13 residues. Germline lookup yields CDR1 MGHRA and CDR2 YSYEKL. The germline V and J ends were trimmed by 4 bases and 7 bases, with 14 bases remaining between them. CDR3 sequence (DNA): TGCGCCAGCAGCCGGGGCAGGGGTACGGAGCAGTACTTC. Protein product: CASSRGRGTEQYF.

The chain links TRBV10-1 to TRBJ2-1; D unresolved. The germline V gene has CDR1 WNHNN and CDR2 SYGVQD (reference sequence). CDR3 length equals 17 residues. The V gene lost 0 bases and the J gene lost 0 bases, with 12 bases spanning the gap. CDR3: CASSESRQITSYNEQFF. The CDR3 nucleotides read TGCGCCAGCAGTGAGTCCAGACAAATTACCTCCTACAATGAGCAGTTCTTC.

The chain combines TRBV19 with TRBJ2-2; D call uncertain. Trimming stripped 5 bases from V and 0 bases from J, with 10 bases between. This CDR3 region has 15 residues. CDR1 and CDR2 from the germline V gene are LNHDA and SQIVND (reference sequence). The CDR3 region is CASSGASANTGELFF. Written as DNA, the CDR3 is TGTGCCAGTAGTGGTGCGTCGGCGAACACCGGGGAGCTGTTTTTT.

The rearrangement joins TRBV11-2 to TRBJ2-3, with TRBD2 as a possible D gene (7 bases). The V and J ends lost 6 bases and 0 bases respectively, with 16 bases between them. Germline lookup yields CDR1 SGHAT and CDR2 FQNNGV. This CDR3 comprises 16 residues. CDR3 loop: CASRPAGAFSTDTQYF. CDR3 DNA: TGTGCCAGCAGACCCGCGGGGGCCTTTAGCACAGATACGCAGTATTTT.

This chain links TRBV24-1 with TRBJ2-1; TRBD1 is a possible D gene (6 bases). Trimming shortened V by 10 bases and J by 4 bases, and 7 bases separated the two germline ends. This CDR3 is 11 amino acids long. Per the germline V gene, CDR1 is KGHDR and CDR2 is SFDVKD. The CDR3 spells CATGQYNEQFF. The CDR3 DNA sequence: TGTGCCACAGGACAGTACAATGAGCAGTTCTTC.

V gene TRBV5-1 combines with J gene TRBJ1-6, with D hard to call. V was clipped by 9 bases and J by 6 bases, with 13 bases between them. Germline V gene data show CDR1 as SGHRS and CDR2 as YFSETQ. The CDR3 runs to 13 residues. In DNA, the CDR3 is TGCGCCACCCGGGCAGGACTTAATTCACCCCTCCACTTT. Translation gives CATRAGLNSPLHF.

The genes are TRBV19 and TRBJ2-5; 11 bases map to TRBD2. The CDR3 loop spans 15 amino acids. V lost 6 bases and J lost 2; bases outside the gene matches: 5. Germline V gene lookup returns CDR1 LNHDA and CDR2 SQIVND (reference sequence). The CDR3 DNA reads as TGTGCCAGTAGGGCCGGGACTAGCGGACAAGAGACCCAGTACTTC. Its protein is CASRAGTSGQETQYF.

The rearrangement joins TRBV11-2 to TRBJ2-1, with D perhaps TRBD2 (6 bases). Trimming left V 1 base short and J 3 bases short, with 10 bases between. CDR3 length: 15 amino acids. Germline values: CDR1 SGHAT, CDR2 FQNNGV. Here the CDR3 DNA reads TGTGCCAGCAGCTTAGGGGGACTGAGCTACAATGAGCAGTTCTTC. This gives the protein CASSLGGLSYNEQFF.

The chain couples TRBV9 to TRBJ1-2, with D maybe TRBD1 (5 bases). CDR1 and CDR2 from the germline V gene are SGDLS and YYNGEE. The CDR3 sequence is 15 residues long. The germline V and J ends were trimmed by 1 base and 4 bases, with 14 bases remaining between them. CDR3 nucleotide sequence: TGTGCCAGCAGCGTATCCGCAGACAGTTTCTATGGCTACACCTTC. Translated: CASSVSADSFYGYTF. The full variable domain, its missing parts supplied by reference TRBV9 and TRBJ1-2, is DSGVTQTPKHLITATGQRVTLRCSPRSGDLSVYWYQQSLDQGLQFLIQYYNGEERAKGNILERFSAQQFPDLHSELNLSSLELGDSALYFCASSVSADSFYGYTFGSGTRLTVV.

The chain has TRBV27 and TRBJ2-3, with a weak D call TRBD1 (6 bases). Germline lookup yields CDR1 MNHEY and CDR2 SMNVEV (reference sequence). There are 16 residues in the CDR3. V lost 7 bases to trimming and J lost 1 base, with 18 bases between them. The CDR3 spells CASTLLGARGTDTQYF. CDR3 coding DNA: TGTGCCAGCACCCTCTTGGGGGCAAGGGGCACAGATACGCAGTATTTT.

The chain is built from TRBV2 and TRBJ1-2; D call uncertain. The CDR3 consists of 13 residues. Per germline, CDR1 SNHLY and CDR2 FYNNEI. Trimming left V 8 bases short and J 2 bases short, with 12 bases between. This CDR3 is CASRASANYGYTF. CDR3 bases: TGTGCCAGCCGGGCTAGCGCGAACTATGGCTACACCTTC.

The chain couples TRBV12-3 or TRBV12-4 to TRBJ1-5; D not resolved. V lost 5 bases and J 6 bases, leaving 8 bases between the germline ends. CDR3 length: 12 residues. CDR3 sequence (DNA): TGTGCCAGCAGTCCCACGGGTCAGCCCCAGCATTTT. Translation gives CASSPTGQPQHF.